What follows are 8 T cell receptor beta chains derived from one specimen sequenced in a study of T cell repertoires in cytomegalovirus infection. No antigen is known for these receptors. TCRdb ran MiXCR on the reads and lists one entry per CDR3 protein. In the table there are approximately 730,000 distinct CDR3 sequences, 30% to 40% of which are singletons. Sequenced material: cultured PBMCs, taken from culture after CMV antigen stimulation. These TCRs come from a human donor in good health (CMV status not recorded). Some clones in this sample may be carry-over from other donors' samples.

The sample holds a few counts of this clonotype. The chain employs TRBV19 and TRBJ2-1; D uncertain. The germline V and J ends were trimmed by 8 bases and 5 bases, with 10 bases remaining between them. CDR3 length equals 12 residues. Germline V gene lookup returns CDR1 LNHDA and CDR2 SQIVND (reference sequence). The CDR3 bases are TGTGCCAGTCGAGAGTTAAACAATGAGCAGTTCTTC. Translated: CASRELNNEQFF.

This clonotype was detected only once. The chain joins TRBV5-4 to TRBJ2-4, with D perhaps matching TRBD1 or TRBD2 (6 bases each). Germline V CDR1 and CDR2: SGHNT, YYREEE (reference sequence). Trimming took 4 bases from V and 0 from J, leaving 14 bases between them. This CDR3 comprises 16 residues. In DNA, the CDR3 is TGTGCCAGCAGCCGGAGGGGGTGGGAAGCCAAAAACATTCAGTACTTC. Protein: CASSRRGWEAKNIQYF.

The chain is built from TRBV5-1 and TRBJ2-7; 8 bases align to TRBD1. J gave up 13 bases and V 3 bases, and 9 bases lay outside the gene matches. Germline V lookup: CDR1 SGHRS, CDR2 YFSETQ. The CDR3 runs 12 residues. CDR3 sequence reads: CASSYDGQGGYF. The CDR3 DNA sequence: TGCGCCAGCAGCTACGACGGACAGGGCGGATACTTC. Based on the CDR3 plus reference TRBV5-1 and TRBJ2-7, the full variable domain is KAGVTQTPRYLIKTRGQQVTLSCSPISGHRSVSWYQQTPGQGLQFLFEYFSETQRNKGNFPGRFSGRQFSNSRSEMNVSTLELGDSALYLCASSYDGQGGYFGPGTRLTVT.

This clonotype was seen only a few times. J is TRBJ2-3 and V is TRBV7-9, with 7 nucleotides matching TRBD2. CDR1 is SEHNR and CDR2 is FQNEAQ in the germline V gene (reference sequence). V lost 3 bases, J lost 3 bases, and 15 bases stayed unmatched. The CDR3 loop spans 18 amino acids. The CDR3 nucleotides are TGTGCCAGCAGCTTCCCCCACACTAGCGACCGTATTACAGATACGCAGTATTTT. Translating it yields CASSFPHTSDRITDTQYF.

This rearrangement joins TRBV7-9 to TRBJ1-6; D gene unclear. V lost 4 bases and J 8 bases, leaving 15 bases between the germline ends. The CDR3 covers 15 residues. The germline CDR1 and CDR2 sequences are SEHNR and FQNEAQ (reference sequence). The CDR3 reads CASSSDMGGDSPLHF. For the CDR3, the DNA is TGTGCCAGCAGCTCCGACATGGGCGGGGATTCACCCCTCCACTTT.

J is TRBJ2-5 and V is TRBV20-1; no reliable D call. V was shortened by 3 bases and J by 2 bases, with 7 bases between the two germline ends. The CDR3 runs 12 residues. Germline lookup yields CDR1 DFQATT and CDR2 SNEGSKA (reference sequence). CDR3 protein: CSASRQQETQYF. DNA for the CDR3: TGCAGTGCTAGCAGGCAGCAAGAGACCCAGTACTTC.

The sample holds many counts of this clonotype. The rearrangement joins TRBV7-2 to TRBJ1-1, with D unclear. The V end was cut by 3 bases, the J end by 0 bases, with 5 bases between. The germline gives CDR1 SGHTA, CDR2 FQGNSA. The CDR3 consists of 13 residues. The DNA of the CDR3 is TGTGCCAGCAGCTTTAAGGTGAACACTGAAGCTTTCTTT. Encoded protein: CASSFKVNTEAFF.

This clonotype showed up just a few times. The rearrangement uses TRBV15 and TRBJ1-2, with D unclear. Germline V CDR1 and CDR2: LNHNV, YYDKDF (reference sequence). CDR3 length: 13 amino acids. V was cut by 0 bases and J by 5 bases, with 7 bases left in between. CDR3 DNA: TGTGCCACCAGCAGAGATTTAGGGTATGGCTACACCTTC. Translation gives CATSRDLGYGYTF.